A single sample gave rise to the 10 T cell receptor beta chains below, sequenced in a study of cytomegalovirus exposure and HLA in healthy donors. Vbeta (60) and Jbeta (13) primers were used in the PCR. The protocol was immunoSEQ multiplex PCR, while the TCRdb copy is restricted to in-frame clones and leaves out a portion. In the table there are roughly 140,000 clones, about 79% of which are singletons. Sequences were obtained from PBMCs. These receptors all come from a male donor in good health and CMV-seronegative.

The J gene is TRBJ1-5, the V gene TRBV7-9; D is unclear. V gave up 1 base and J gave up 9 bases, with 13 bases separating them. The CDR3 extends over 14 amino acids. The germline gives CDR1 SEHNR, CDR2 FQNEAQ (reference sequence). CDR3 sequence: CASSLDSTPGPQHF. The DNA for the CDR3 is TGTGCCAGCAGCTTAGATAGCACACCCGGGCCCCAGCATTTT.

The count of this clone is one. Here the CDR3 reads CASSQRQVFAYNEQFF. CDR3 coding DNA: TGCGCCAGCAGCCAACGACAGGTTTTCGCCTACAATGAGCAGTTCTTC. The chain uses TRBV4-3 and TRBJ2-1; possibly TRBD1 for D (6 bases). V shed 2 bases and J shed 2 bases, with 13 bases lying between them. The CDR3 runs to 16 residues. In germline, CDR1 is LGHNA, CDR2 YSLEER.

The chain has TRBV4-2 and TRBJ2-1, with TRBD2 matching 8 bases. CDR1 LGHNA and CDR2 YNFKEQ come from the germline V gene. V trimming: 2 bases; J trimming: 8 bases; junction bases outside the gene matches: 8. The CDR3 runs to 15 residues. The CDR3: CASSQSTSGFYEQFF. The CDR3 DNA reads TGTGCCAGCAGCCAATCCACTAGCGGTTTCTATGAGCAGTTCTTC.

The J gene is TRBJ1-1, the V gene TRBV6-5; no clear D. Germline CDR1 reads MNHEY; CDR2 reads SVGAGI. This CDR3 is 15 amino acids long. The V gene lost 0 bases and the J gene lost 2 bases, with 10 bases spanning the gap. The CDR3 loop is CASSYSVTVNTEAFF. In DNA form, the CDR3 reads TGTGCCAGCAGTTACTCGGTAACAGTTAACACTGAAGCTTTCTTT.

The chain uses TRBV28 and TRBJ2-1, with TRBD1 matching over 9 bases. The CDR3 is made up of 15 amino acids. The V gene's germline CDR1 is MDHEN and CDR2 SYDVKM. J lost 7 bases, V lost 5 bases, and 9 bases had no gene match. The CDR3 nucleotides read TGTGCCAGCAGTCTTACAGGGGGCGCGTCGAATGAGCAGTTCTTC. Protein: CASSLTGGASNEQFF.

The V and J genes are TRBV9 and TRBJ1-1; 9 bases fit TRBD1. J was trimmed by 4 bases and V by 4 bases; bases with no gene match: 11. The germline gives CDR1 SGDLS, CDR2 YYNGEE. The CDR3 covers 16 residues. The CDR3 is CASSRTRQGGVTEAFF. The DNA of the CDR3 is TGTGCCAGCAGCCGAACCCGACAGGGGGGGGTCACTGAAGCTTTCTTT.

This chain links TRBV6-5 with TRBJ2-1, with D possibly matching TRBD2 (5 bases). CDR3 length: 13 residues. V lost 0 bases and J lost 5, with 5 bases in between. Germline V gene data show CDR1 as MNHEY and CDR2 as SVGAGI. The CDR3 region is CASSYSRDNEQFF. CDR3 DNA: TGTGCCAGCAGTTACTCGAGGGACAATGAGCAGTTCTTC.

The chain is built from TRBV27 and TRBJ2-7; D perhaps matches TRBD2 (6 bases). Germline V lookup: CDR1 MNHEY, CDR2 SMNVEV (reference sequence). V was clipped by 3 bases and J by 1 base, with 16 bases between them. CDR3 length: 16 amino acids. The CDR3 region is CASSFSRGDLSYEQYF. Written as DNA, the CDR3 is TGTGCCAGCAGTTTTTCCCGTGGGGACTTATCCTACGAGCAGTACTTC.

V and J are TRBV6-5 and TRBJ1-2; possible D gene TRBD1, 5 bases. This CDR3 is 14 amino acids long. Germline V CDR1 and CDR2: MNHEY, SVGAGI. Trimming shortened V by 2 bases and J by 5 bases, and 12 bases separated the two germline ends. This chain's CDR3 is CASSYTDGGYGYTF. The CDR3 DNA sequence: TGTGCCAGCAGTTACACCGACGGGGGATATGGCTACACCTTC.

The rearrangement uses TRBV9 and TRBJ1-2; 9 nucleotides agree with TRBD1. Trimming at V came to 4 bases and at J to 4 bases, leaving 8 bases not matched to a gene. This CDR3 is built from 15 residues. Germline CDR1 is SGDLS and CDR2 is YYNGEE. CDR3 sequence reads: CASSQDRGLGYGYTF. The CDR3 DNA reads TGTGCCAGCAGCCAAGACAGGGGGTTGGGCTATGGCTACACCTTC.